This TCR beta chain was profiled in a study of CD8 T cells in ankylosing spondylitis. The sample holds many counts of this clonotype. The antigen is undetermined. The TCR beta libraries were generated through quantitative 5'-RACE incorporating molecular barcodes. One entry per CDR3 protein, called by TCRdb with MiXCR from the 5' RACE reads. The sample lists about 300,000 distinct CDR3 sequences, roughly 10% occurring once. Study results and limitations: Reportedly, significant enrichment of disease-linked clones occurred in matched ankylosing spondylitis synovial fluid. Reactive arthritis synovial fluid and blood previously showed some of these motif variants. Seemingly distinctive of ankylosing spondylitis blood was a TCR beta motif formed by eight highly homologous variants.

The germline V and J ends were trimmed by 3 bases and 2 bases, with 6 bases remaining between them. This CDR3 contains 13 residues. The material sequenced was blood, either unsorted or a sorted T cell fraction (not recorded which). V gene TRBV12-3 or TRBV12-4 combines with J gene TRBJ2-3, with D hard to call. The receptor was isolated from a female donor with ankylosing spondylitis or in good health (not recorded which). CDR3 sequence: CASSLSPTDTQYF. Here the CDR3 DNA reads TGTGCCAGCAGTTTGTCCCCCACAGATACGCAGTATTTT.